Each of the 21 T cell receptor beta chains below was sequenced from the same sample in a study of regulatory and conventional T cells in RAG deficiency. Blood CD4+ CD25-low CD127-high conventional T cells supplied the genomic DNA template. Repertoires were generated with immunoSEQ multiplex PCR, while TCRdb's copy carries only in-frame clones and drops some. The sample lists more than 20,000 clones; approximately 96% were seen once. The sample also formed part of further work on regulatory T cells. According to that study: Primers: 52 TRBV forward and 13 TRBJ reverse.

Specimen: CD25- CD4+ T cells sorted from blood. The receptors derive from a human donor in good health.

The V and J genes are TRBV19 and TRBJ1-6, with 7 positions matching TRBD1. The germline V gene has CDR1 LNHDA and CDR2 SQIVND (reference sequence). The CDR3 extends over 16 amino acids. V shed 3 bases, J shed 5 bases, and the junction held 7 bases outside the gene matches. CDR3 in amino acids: CASSILSRGNNSPLHF. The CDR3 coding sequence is TGTGCCAGTAGTATTCTATCCAGGGGGAATAATTCACCCCTCCACTTT.

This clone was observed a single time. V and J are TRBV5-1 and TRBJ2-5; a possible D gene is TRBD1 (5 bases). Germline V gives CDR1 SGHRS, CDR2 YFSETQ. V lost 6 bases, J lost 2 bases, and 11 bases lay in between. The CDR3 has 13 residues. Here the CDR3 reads CASTTEQQETQYF. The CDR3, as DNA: TGCGCCAGCACGACAGAGCAACAAGAGACCCAGTACTTC.

The CDR3 DNA reads TGTGCCAGCAGCTCCTCACCGGGACTAGGGACAGGGAATGAAAAACTGTTTTTT. It codes for CASSSSPGLGTGNEKLFF. The chain couples TRBV7-9 to TRBJ1-4; TRBD1 matches 9 bases. Trimming removed 4 bases from V and 5 bases from J; junction bases left unmatched: 14. CDR3 length: 18 residues. Germline loops: CDR1 SEHNR, CDR2 FQNEAQ (reference sequence).

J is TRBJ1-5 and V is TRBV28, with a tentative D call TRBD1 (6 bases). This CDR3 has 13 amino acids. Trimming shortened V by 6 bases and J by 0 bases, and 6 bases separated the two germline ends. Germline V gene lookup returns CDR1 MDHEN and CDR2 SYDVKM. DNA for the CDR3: TGTGCCAGCAGACAGGGTAGCAATCAGCCCCAGCATTTT. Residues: CASRQGSNQPQHF.

The CDR3 region has the DNA TGTGCCTGGAATAGTCGGGATTACTATGGCTACACCTTC. Protein: CAWNSRDYYGYTF. The genes are TRBV30 and TRBJ1-2; no clear D gene. Germline values: CDR1 GTSNPN, CDR2 SVGIG (reference sequence). Trimming removed 4 bases at V and 3 bases at J, with 12 bases between. The CDR3 extends over 13 amino acids.

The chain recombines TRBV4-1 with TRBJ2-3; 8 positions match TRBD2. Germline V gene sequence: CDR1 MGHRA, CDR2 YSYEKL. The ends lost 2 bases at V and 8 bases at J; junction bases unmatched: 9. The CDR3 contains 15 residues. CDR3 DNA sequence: TGCGCCAGCAGCCAACCGGGACTAGAGCTGGGTACGCAGTATTTT. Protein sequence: CASSQPGLELGTQYF.

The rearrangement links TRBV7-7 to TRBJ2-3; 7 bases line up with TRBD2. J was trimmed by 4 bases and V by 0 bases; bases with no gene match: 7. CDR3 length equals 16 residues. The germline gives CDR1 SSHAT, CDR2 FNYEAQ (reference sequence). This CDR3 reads CASSLAPAGTPDTQYF. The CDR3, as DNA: TGTGCCAGCAGCTTAGCGCCAGCGGGAACCCCAGATACGCAGTATTTT.

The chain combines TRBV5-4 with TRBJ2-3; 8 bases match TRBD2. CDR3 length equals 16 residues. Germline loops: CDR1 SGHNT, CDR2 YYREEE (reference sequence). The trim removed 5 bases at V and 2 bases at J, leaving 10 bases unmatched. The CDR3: CASRGVAGGPTDTQYF. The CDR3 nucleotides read TGTGCCAGCAGGGGAGTGGCGGGGGGACCCACAGATACGCAGTATTTT. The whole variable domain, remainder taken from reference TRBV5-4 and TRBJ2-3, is ETGVTQSPTHLIKTRGQQVTLRCSSQSGHNTVSWYQQALGQGPQFIFQYYREEENGRGNFPPRFSGLQFPNYSSELNVNALELDDSALYLCASRGVAGGPTDTQYFGPGTRLTVL.

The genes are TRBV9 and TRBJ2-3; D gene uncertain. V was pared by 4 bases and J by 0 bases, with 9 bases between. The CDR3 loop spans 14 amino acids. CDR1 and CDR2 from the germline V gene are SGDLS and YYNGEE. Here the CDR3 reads CASSPDLSTDTQYF. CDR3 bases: TGTGCCAGCAGCCCAGACTTAAGCACAGATACGCAGTATTTT.

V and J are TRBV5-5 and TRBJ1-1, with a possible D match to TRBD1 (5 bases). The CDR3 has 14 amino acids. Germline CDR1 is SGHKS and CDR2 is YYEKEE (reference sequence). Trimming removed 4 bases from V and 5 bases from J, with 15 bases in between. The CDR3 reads CASSEGAGRTEAFF. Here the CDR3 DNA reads TGTGCCAGCAGCGAGGGAGCAGGGAGGACTGAAGCTTTCTTT.

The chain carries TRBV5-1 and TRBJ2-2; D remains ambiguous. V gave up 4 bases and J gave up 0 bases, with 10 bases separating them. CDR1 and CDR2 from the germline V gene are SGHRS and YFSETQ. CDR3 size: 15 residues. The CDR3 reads CASSPGRPNTGELFF. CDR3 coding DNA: TGCGCCAGCAGCCCAGGAAGGCCGAACACCGGGGAGCTGTTTTTT. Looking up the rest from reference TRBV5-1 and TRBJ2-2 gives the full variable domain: KAGVTQTPRYLIKTRGQQVTLSCSPISGHRSVSWYQQTPGQGLQFLFEYFSETQRNKGNFPGRFSGRQFSNSRSEMNVSTLELGDSALYLCASSPGRPNTGELFFGEGSRLTVL.

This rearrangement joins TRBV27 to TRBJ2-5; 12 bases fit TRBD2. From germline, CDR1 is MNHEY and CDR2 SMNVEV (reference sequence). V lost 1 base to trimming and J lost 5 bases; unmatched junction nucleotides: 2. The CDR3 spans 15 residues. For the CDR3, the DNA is TGTGCCAGCAGTTTATGGGGGACTAGCGGGGAGACCCAGTACTTC. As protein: CASSLWGTSGETQYF.

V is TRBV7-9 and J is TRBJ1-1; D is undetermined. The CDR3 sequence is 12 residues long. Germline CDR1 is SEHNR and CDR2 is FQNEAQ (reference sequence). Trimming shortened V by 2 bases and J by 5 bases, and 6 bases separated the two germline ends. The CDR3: CASSLLTTEAFF. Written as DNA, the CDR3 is TGTGCCAGCAGCTTATTGACAACTGAAGCTTTCTTT.

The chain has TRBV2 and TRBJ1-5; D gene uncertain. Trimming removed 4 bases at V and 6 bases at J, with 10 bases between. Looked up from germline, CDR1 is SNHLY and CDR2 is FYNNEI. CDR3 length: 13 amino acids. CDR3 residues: CASSGEAAQPQHF. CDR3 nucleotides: TGTGCCAGCAGTGGGGAGGCCGCTCAGCCCCAGCATTTT.

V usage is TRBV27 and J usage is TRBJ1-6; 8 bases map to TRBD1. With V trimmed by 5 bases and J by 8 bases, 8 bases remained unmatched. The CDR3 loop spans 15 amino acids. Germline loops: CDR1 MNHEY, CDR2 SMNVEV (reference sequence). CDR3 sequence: CASSPRTGRDSPLHF. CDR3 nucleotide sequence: TGTGCCAGCAGTCCAAGGACAGGGAGAGATTCACCCCTCCACTTT.

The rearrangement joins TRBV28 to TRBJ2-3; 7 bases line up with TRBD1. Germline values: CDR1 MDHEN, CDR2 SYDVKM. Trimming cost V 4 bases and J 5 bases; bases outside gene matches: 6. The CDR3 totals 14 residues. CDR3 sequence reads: CASSSQGVGDTQYF. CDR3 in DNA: TGTGCCAGCAGTTCGCAGGGGGTTGGAGATACGCAGTATTTT. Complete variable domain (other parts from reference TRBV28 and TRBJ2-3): DVKVTQSSRYLVKRTGEKVFLECVQDMDHENMFWYRQDPGLGLRLIYFSYDVKMKEKGDIPEGYSVSREKKERFSLILESASTNQTSMYLCASSSQGVGDTQYFGPGTRLTVL.

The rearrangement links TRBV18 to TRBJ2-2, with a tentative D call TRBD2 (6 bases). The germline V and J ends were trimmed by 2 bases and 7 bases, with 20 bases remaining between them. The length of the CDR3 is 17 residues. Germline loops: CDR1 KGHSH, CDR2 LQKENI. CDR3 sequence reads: CASSPRIRGERNGELFF. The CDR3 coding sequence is TGTGCCAGCTCACCAAGGATCCGCGGGGAACGGAACGGGGAGCTGTTTTTT.

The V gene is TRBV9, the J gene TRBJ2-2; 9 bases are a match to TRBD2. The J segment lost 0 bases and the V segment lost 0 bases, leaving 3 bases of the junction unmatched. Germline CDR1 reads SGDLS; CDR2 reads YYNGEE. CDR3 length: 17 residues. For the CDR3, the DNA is TGTGCCAGCAGCGTAGATGGCGGGGGGGCGAACACCGGGGAGCTGTTTTTT. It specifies CASSVDGGGANTGELFF.

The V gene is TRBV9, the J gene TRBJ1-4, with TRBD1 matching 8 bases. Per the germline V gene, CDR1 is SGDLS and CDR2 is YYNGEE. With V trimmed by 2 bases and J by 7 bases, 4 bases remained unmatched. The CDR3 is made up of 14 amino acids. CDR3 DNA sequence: TGTGCCAGCAGCGTGGCAGGGGGCCTTGAAAAACTGTTTTTT. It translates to CASSVAGGLEKLFF.

The CDR3 here is CASSPGQGAYEQFF. CDR3 bases: TGCGCCAGCAGCCCGGGACAGGGGGCGTATGAGCAGTTCTTC. The chain carries TRBV5-1 and TRBJ2-1; 12 bases fit TRBD1. V gave up 4 bases and J gave up 8 bases; unmatched junction bases: 4. The CDR3 sequence is 14 residues long. Germline loops: CDR1 SGHRS, CDR2 YFSETQ.

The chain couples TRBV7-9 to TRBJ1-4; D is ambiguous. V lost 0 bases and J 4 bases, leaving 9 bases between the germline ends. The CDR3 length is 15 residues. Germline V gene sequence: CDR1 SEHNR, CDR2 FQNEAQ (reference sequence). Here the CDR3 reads CASSLAGSVNEKLFF. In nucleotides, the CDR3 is TGTGCCAGCAGCTTAGCTGGTTCAGTTAATGAAAAACTGTTTTTT.